Sequencing of this TCR beta chain was carried out in a study of cytomegalovirus exposure and HLA in healthy donors. General study points: HLA alleles were associated with 16,951 TCR beta sequences in a later analysis at 0.05 false discovery rate.

The PCR made use of 60 Vbeta and 13 Jbeta primers. Study processing details: Counted up in a later analysis, unique TCR beta chains came to 60 million to 95 million, with about 10 million shared. Generated by immunoSEQ multiplex PCR, the TCRdb table keeps only in-frame clones and is missing some. Clonal size and the V and J genes are those of that table, whereas D and trimming came from the DNA. The repertoire holds a few hundred thousand clones, with 80% to 90% as singletons. Each donor's status was that of a healthy bone marrow donor. The CDR3 runs 15 residues. Trimming cost V 9 bases and J 5 bases; bases outside gene matches: 15. The germline gives CDR1 MNHNS, CDR2 SASEGT. Comments on this clone: Its antigen remains unknown.

Material: PBMCs. The receptor comes from a man aged 25-40 years in good health and CMV-seronegative. The genes are TRBV6-1 and TRBJ2-5, with 7 bases identical to TRBD1. For the CDR3, the DNA is TGTGCCAGTAGTAATGGTAGGGGGCTGTCGGAGACCCAGTACTTC. Protein sequence: CASSNGRGLSETQYF.